This T cell receptor beta chain comes out of a study of identical twins (dated by TCRdb to the mid-2010s). Context from the whole study: TCR alpha and beta repertoires from monozygotic twins, unrelated adults of various ages and cord blood were deep-sequenced to test whether fetal clonotypes persist. Replicate twin experiments were performed at different times using different library preparation protocols to rule out contamination.

From its cysteine to its phenylalanine, the CDR3 spans 13 amino acids. Only CDR3 DNA is held: 39 bases, read in frame from base 1. V gives up 9 bases and J gives up 0 bases, and the segment between their germline ends measures 9 bases. Per the germline V gene (reference sequence), LNHDA is the CDR1 and SQIVND is the CDR2. Findings and caveats that apply to the study as a whole: Invariant T cells such as MAIT and iNKT could partly confound zero-insertion analyses, though diverse VJ usage argued against this for most clonotypes. Because the same donors could not be followed over many years, the conclusions relied on cross-sectional statistical analysis. Compared with coincidental sharing between unrelated individuals, out-of-frame TCR alpha sequences shared between twins had an excess of sequences with low generation probability. Out-of-frame TCR alpha sharing in monozygotic twins was systematically underestimated by recombination models, whereas sharing between unrelated individuals was in agreement with the recombination models. Fewer insertions were carried by abundant cord blood beta clonotypes, a similar but weaker trend appeared in young adult naive repertoires, and no such trend appeared in memory repertoires. In beta out-of-frame sequences, excess twin sharing was weaker, because having fewer shared sequences lowered the signal-to-noise ratio.

Every donor was a healthy Caucasian. Three unrelated non-twin adults were additionally sequenced: a male aged 18 to 30, a male aged 50 to 60 and a female aged 50 to 60. Miltenyi CD45RO+ enrichment and human naive T-cell isolation kits were used to isolate memory (CD45RO+) and naive T cells from PBMC. This clonotype was detected only once. The antigen this receptor binds is unknown. Base qualities are not recorded, but no much larger clone differs from it by a single base. Single-read evidence is weak. Libraries came from 5' RACE. The sequencer listed for this sample is Illumina HiSeq 2000. Template switching added a universal primer binding site, and the final cDNA carried a unique molecular identifier that allowed TCR cDNA molecules to be counted accurately. First-strand cDNA for TCR alpha and beta chains was synthesized from specific primers in the conserved constant-segment region. To control for contamination, each cDNA library was double barcoded with a SMART-Mk sample barcode plus Illumina barcodes. Two successive PCR steps introduced TruSeq adapter sequences along with Illumina sample barcodes. The TCR alpha and beta cDNA libraries were sequenced on the Illumina HiSeq platform using custom primers. The authors processed their data as follows. Raw reads were processed with MiGEC to extract unique molecular identifiers, and MiXCR was used to determine CDR3 positions. Recombination models were inferred per individual with the repgenHMM and IGoR tools using an EM algorithm. Shared clonotype analysis was performed with the tcR package in R, normalizing sharing by the product of cloneset sizes. To study raw recombination free of thymic and clonal selection effects, out-of-frame nonproductive sequences were analyzed. Clones were called with MiXCR by TCRdb after fastp trimmed the public reads at Q25, and only in-frame beta chains were retained. Entries that share a CDR3 protein sequence are merged under the most common genes and DNA. The V and J calls were not made by the authors but by TCRdb's processing. In all, the sample holds about 450,000 distinct CDR3 sequences, and approximately 18% of those were seen once. The ten largest clones add up to approximately 12% of the sample.

The sequenced sample was naive T cells sorted from blood. This specimen's cell subset or site label, per the study, means: cells isolated with a human naive T-cell isolation kit. This TCR was recovered from a middle-aged man in good health. The chain employs TRBV19 and TRBJ1-5; no D gene call is confident. Here the CDR3 is given as CASSQISNQPQHF. Here is the DNA: TGTGCCAGCTCCCAGATTAGCAATCAGCCCCAGCATTTT.